This record looks at one T cell receptor beta chain sequence and its context. The record originates from a study of T cell changes during pregnancy in multiple sclerosis. Produced via immunoSEQ multiplex PCR; TCRdb's table is partial and in-frame only. The sample has some 41,000 clones, around 93% seen once. The V and J ends lost 5 bases and 8 bases respectively, with 16 bases between them. This CDR3 region has 14 residues. This receptor was identified in a female donor with multiple sclerosis, enrolled in a pregnancy study. The chain uses TRBV6-7 and TRBJ2-1; tentatively, D is TRBD2 (6 bases). TRBV6-7 is flagged as an ORF with uncertain function. The sequenced sample was CD8+ T cells from peripheral blood mononuclear cells, obtained in the third trimester of pregnancy. CDR3 sequence (DNA): TGTGCCAGCAGTAGCAACGTAGCGGAGGATGAGCAGTTCTTC. Its translation: CASSSNVAEDEQFF.